The 18 T cell receptor beta chains below were found in one sample sequenced in a study of liver allograft versus peripheral blood T cells. The wider study: The authors compared T cell receptor repertoires in transplanted livers with recipients' peripheral blood repertoires.

Via MiXCR, TCRdb re-called the reads, giving one row per CDR3 protein. The sample consists of fewer than 15,000 distinct CDR3 sequences, around 18% of them appearing once. The receptors derive from a human patient who had a liver transplant. Part of the T cell pool may stem from the graft donor.

The rearrangement joins TRBV25-1 to TRBJ1-1, with a possible D match to TRBD1 (5 bases). Germline CDR1 and CDR2: MGHDK and SYGVNS. CDR3 size: 13 residues. The germline V and J ends were trimmed by 4 bases and 4 bases, with 10 bases remaining between them. DNA of the CDR3: TGTGCCAGCAGTGGGTGGGGGGTCACTGAAGCTTTCTTT. This gives the protein CASSGWGVTEAFF. Filled out from reference TRBV25-1 and TRBJ1-1, the complete variable domain reads EADIYQTPRYLVIGTGKKITLECSQTMGHDKMYWYQQDPGMELHLIHYSYGVNSTEKGDLSSESTVSRIRTEHFPLTLESARPSHTSQYLCASSGWGVTEAFFGQGTRLTVV.

V and J are TRBV11-2 and TRBJ1-5, with D perhaps matching TRBD1 (6 bases). CDR3 length: 16 amino acids. Trimming stripped 2 bases from V and 4 bases from J, with 15 bases between. Germline loops: CDR1 SGHAT, CDR2 FQNNGV. CDR3 sequence reads: CASSLSVGQNNQPQHF. CDR3 bases: TGTGCCAGCAGCTTAAGTGTAGGACAGAATAATCAGCCCCAGCATTTT.

The chain uses TRBV5-1 and TRBJ2-6, with D tentatively TRBD2 (5 bases). The CDR3 runs 15 residues. Germline-derived CDR1 and CDR2 are SGHRS and YFSETQ. Trimming pared 4 bases from V and 1 base from J, leaving 9 bases between. For the CDR3, the DNA is TGCGCCAGCAGCCTAACTAGATCTGGGGCCAACGTCCTGACTTTC. Its translation: CASSLTRSGANVLTF.

By sample share, this clonotype is medium-sized. The CDR3 protein is CASSLTGLRNSPLHF. Written as DNA, the CDR3 is TGTGCCAGCAGCTTAACTGGTCTACGCAATTCACCCCTCCACTTT. The genes are TRBV6-5 and TRBJ1-6; D ambiguous. The germline V gene encodes CDR1 MNHEY and CDR2 SVGAGI. Trimming shortened V by 6 bases and J by 7 bases, and 16 bases separated the two germline ends. The CDR3 sequence is 15 residues long.

As concerns this clonotype: A much larger clone differs from this one at a single base, so this may be a read error. The rearrangement joins TRBV7-2 to TRBJ1-5, with D unresolved. V shed 5 bases and J shed 6 bases, with 17 bases lying between them. The germline CDR1 and CDR2 sequences are SGHTA and FQGNSA. This CDR3 region has 15 residues. The CDR3 is CASSPLGAEGQPQHF. The CDR3 DNA reads TGTGCCAGCAGCCCCCTCGGAGCGGAGGGTCAGCCCCAGCATTTT. The entire variable domain, with the rest obtained from reference TRBV7-2 and TRBJ1-5, is as follows: GAGVSQSPSNKVTEKGKDVELRCDPISGHTALYWYRQSLGQGLEFLIYFQGNSAPDKSGLPSDRFSAERTGGSVSTLTIQRTQQEDSAVYLCASSPLGAEGQPQHFGDGTRLSIL.

By sample share, this clonotype is medium-sized. The V and J genes are TRBV29-1 and TRBJ2-5; 10 bases are shared with TRBD2. CDR3 length: 18 amino acids. Germline V gene sequence: CDR1 SQVTM, CDR2 ANQGSEA. The ends lost 4 bases at V and 5 bases at J; junction bases unmatched: 19. The CDR3 DNA reads as TGCAGCGTTGGAGGTGGGGCTAGCGGGAGTTCTGCTGCGGAGACCCAGTACTTC. It codes for CSVGGGASGSSAAETQYF.

In its sample, this clonotype was seen many times. The chain links TRBV29-1 to TRBJ2-5; D remains unclear. The V and J ends lost 4 bases and 5 bases respectively, with 5 bases between them. There are 10 residues in the CDR3. Germline V gene data show CDR1 as SQVTM and CDR2 as ANQGSEA. The CDR3 DNA reads as TGCAGCGTTGGCATGGAGACCCAGTACTTC. Translated: CSVGMETQYF.

This clonotype was detected a few times. J is TRBJ1-5 and V is TRBV19; 7 nucleotides match TRBD1. The CDR3 consists of 14 residues. The V gene's germline CDR1 is LNHDA and CDR2 SQIVND (reference sequence). J gave up 0 bases and V 8 bases, and 4 bases lay outside the gene matches. As DNA, the CDR3 is TGTGCCAGTGGGGGACAGCATAGCAATCAGCCCCAGCATTTT. Residues: CASGGQHSNQPQHF.

This clonotype has at least ten counts. V and J are TRBV7-9 and TRBJ1-6; D may be TRBD1 (6 bases). CDR1 SEHNR and CDR2 FQNEAQ come from the germline V gene (reference sequence). The CDR3 has 14 amino acids. The V end lost 4 bases, the J end lost 8 bases, and 12 bases lay between the germline ends. CDR3 nucleotides: TGTGCCAGCAGCTCCCAGGGGCGAGATTCACCCCTCCACTTT. Encoded protein: CASSSQGRDSPLHF.

In its sample, this clonotype is medium-sized (0.01 to 0.1%). This chain connects TRBV7-2 to TRBJ2-7; TRBD1 might be the D (6 bases). CDR1 is SGHTA and CDR2 is FQGNSA in the germline V gene. This CDR3 comprises 15 residues. V dropped 1 base and J dropped 2 bases, with 12 bases sitting between them. CDR3 region: CASSLDRVWPYEQYF. CDR3 coding DNA: TGTGCCAGCAGCTTAGACAGGGTATGGCCCTACGAGCAGTACTTC.

This clonotype has a count of ten or more. The chain recombines TRBV5-6 with TRBJ1-2, with D possibly matching TRBD1 (6 bases). Germline V CDR1 and CDR2: SGHDT, YYEEEE. The V gene lost 0 bases and the J gene lost 7 bases, with 16 bases spanning the gap. The CDR3 extends over 15 amino acids. CDR3 DNA: TGTGCCAGCAGCTTGGAGGGGGAGGGGGTCATTGGCTACACCTTC. Encoded protein: CASSLEGEGVIGYTF.

By share, this clonotype ranks as medium-sized. V usage is TRBV6-2 or TRBV6-3 and J usage is TRBJ2-1; 7 bases agree with TRBD1. Germline CDR1 and CDR2: MNHEY and SVGEGT. CDR3 length: 14 residues. V lost 5 bases, J lost 8 bases, and 9 bases stayed unmatched. This CDR3 reads CASSRQGSGDEQFF. The DNA of the CDR3 is TGTGCCAGCAGTCGACAGGGTTCAGGCGATGAGCAGTTCTTC.

This clonotype was observed a handful of times. The chain joins TRBV20-1 to TRBJ2-7; 10 bases line up with TRBD2. The V segment lost 1 base and the J segment 2 bases; nucleotides outside the gene matches: 23. The CDR3 has 21 amino acids. Germline V gene data show CDR1 as DFQATT and CDR2 as SNEGSKA (reference sequence). The CDR3 spells CSARVSPGASTGTSGAYEQYF. The CDR3 nucleotides read TGCAGTGCTAGAGTTAGTCCAGGGGCCTCTACTGGAACTAGCGGGGCCTACGAGCAGTACTTC.

Relative to its sample, this clonotype is medium-sized. The chain uses TRBV29-1 and TRBJ1-1; tentative D call: TRBD1 (5 bases). The V gene lost 2 bases and the J gene lost 1 base, with 8 bases spanning the gap. CDR1 is SQVTM and CDR2 is ANQGSEA in the germline V gene. The CDR3 loop spans 13 amino acids. CDR3 in amino acids: CSVEQGRNTEAFF. DNA for the CDR3: TGCAGCGTTGAACAGGGAAGGAACACTGAAGCTTTCTTT.

At least ten counts were recorded for this clonotype. V and J are TRBV28 and TRBJ2-1; 11 bases fit TRBD2. V lost 5 bases, J lost 5 bases, and 5 bases stayed unmatched. Looked up from germline, CDR1 is MDHEN and CDR2 is SYDVKM. CDR3 size: 15 residues. In DNA form, the CDR3 reads TGTGCCAGCAGTCCTCTAGCGGGAGGTAACAATGAGCAGTTCTTC. Protein product: CASSPLAGGNNEQFF.

The chain carries TRBV7-2 and TRBJ2-1; D is uncertain. The V gene lost 0 bases and the J gene lost 10 bases, with 10 bases spanning the gap. Per the germline V gene, CDR1 is SGHTA and CDR2 is FQGNSA. The CDR3 is made up of 13 amino acids. CDR3 residues: CASSLASGREQFF. CDR3 nucleotides: TGTGCCAGCAGCTTAGCCTCAGGACGGGAGCAGTTCTTC.

Relative to its sample, this clonotype is medium-sized (0.01 to 0.1%). This chain connects TRBV10-3 to TRBJ1-2; 10 bases match TRBD1. CDR3 length equals 14 residues. The V gene's germline CDR1 is ENHRY and CDR2 SYGVKD. The V gene end was trimmed by 10 bases and the J gene end by 6 bases; junction bases not matched to a gene: 11. CDR3 region: CATLRQGAVDGYTF. The CDR3 DNA reads as TGTGCCACCCTCCGACAGGGGGCGGTAGATGGCTACACCTTC.

By share, this clonotype counts as medium-sized. This sequence joins TRBV29-1 and TRBJ1-1; D gene ambiguous. The CDR3 extends over 13 amino acids. CDR1 is SQVTM and CDR2 is ANQGSEA in the germline V gene. V shed 7 bases and J shed 8 bases, with 20 bases lying between them. The CDR3 region is CSASRSGKEEAFF. The CDR3 coding sequence is TGCAGCGCCAGCCGAAGCGGAAAGGAGGAAGCTTTCTTT.